This T cell receptor (beta chain) was captured by sequencing in a study of T cell responses to AZD1222 COVID-19 vaccine (dated by TCRdb to the early 2020s). Notes on the research overall: AZD1222 recipients with second doses at about 4 weeks or about 12 weeks were pooled, because spike-specific TCR depth and breadth did not differ between schedules. TCR sequencing covered roughly 230 trial participants: around 210 given two doses of AZD1222 and about 26 given two doses of MenACWY control vaccine. Enrollment into the trials was organized by age into subgroups of 18-55, 56-69 and 70-plus years, and those subgroups contained roughly 160, 29 and 62 TCR-sequenced participants, respectively.

The time point label for this specimen denotes: baseline before first vaccination. Vaccinee samples came from UK trials COV001 and COV002, including a single-blind randomized controlled phase 2/3 trial of AZD1222 (ChAdOx1 nCoV-19) in healthy adults. Trial participant PBMC samples were collected at day 0 and day 28 after the second dose for TCRbeta chain sequencing. Worth noting for this clone: The antigen it recognizes is unknown. No clone much larger than this one lies a single base away; base qualities are absent.

The paper as a whole reports these results and caveats: Reportedly, almost half of the unique spike-specific TCRs recognized epitopes lying outside the regions that are mutated in the B.1.351 and B.1.1.7 variants. After two AZD1222 doses, spike-specific TCR breadth and depth were significantly higher than at day 0 and than in MenACWY recipients. Vaccine-associated CD4 TCRs spanned the whole spike protein, with dominant responses in regions 160-218 and 743-854. Because no day 14 peak-response samples were available, repertoires were characterized only after the peak T cell response. Conclusions about previously exposed vaccinees are limited, since just five to seven AZD1222 recipients were seropositive for SARS-CoV-2 at baseline. Most participants were white British and females outnumbered males, and the authors suggested that clonal diversity may have been underestimated. The 56-69-year group was small, and its depth increase did not reach significance, likely because of low power.

Trimming takes 5 bases from V and 10 bases from J, and the germline ends sit 14 bases apart. CDR1 and CDR2 are drawn from the germline V gene (reference sequence): LNHNV, YYDKDF. The CDR3 measures 12 amino acids from cysteine to phenylalanine. The CDR3 DNA has 36 bases and is translated from base 1. The CDR3 regions of human TCRbeta chains were analyzed by immunosequencing. In the paper's pipeline: TCRs in the repertoires were matched against a reference library of SARS-CoV-2-specific TCRs that had been generated with the MIRA antigen-specificity platform. Breadth was defined as the fraction of unique TCRs that were SARS-CoV-2-associated, and depth was defined as the fraction of total T cells that were SARS-CoV-2-associated. Each spike-specific TCR was assigned to its reactive spike region and to a CD4 or CD8 class using the MIRA data. Log10-transformed breadth and depth values were compared by one-way ANOVA with Sidak's multiple comparisons tests. Drawn from immuneACCESS, this table holds only the in-frame rearrangements with V and J called that TCRdb kept. Clones are partly lost; checked studies trace under half to an unresolved V gene and leave the rest unexplained. The DNA gave D and trimming, while V, J and clone size come from that table. This sample is represented by 65,000 to 75,000 clones; around four fifths of them were singletons. The leading ten clones occupy 21% of the sample.

The source of this sequence is an adult in good health. This chain joins TRBV15 to TRBJ1-2; the D gene is not confidently resolved. This material consisted of peripheral blood, taken on day 0 of AZD1222 vaccination. At the DNA level, the sequence is TGTGCCACCAGCCCCCCCCGGGTTTTCTACACCTTC. The resulting protein is CATSPPRVFYTF.